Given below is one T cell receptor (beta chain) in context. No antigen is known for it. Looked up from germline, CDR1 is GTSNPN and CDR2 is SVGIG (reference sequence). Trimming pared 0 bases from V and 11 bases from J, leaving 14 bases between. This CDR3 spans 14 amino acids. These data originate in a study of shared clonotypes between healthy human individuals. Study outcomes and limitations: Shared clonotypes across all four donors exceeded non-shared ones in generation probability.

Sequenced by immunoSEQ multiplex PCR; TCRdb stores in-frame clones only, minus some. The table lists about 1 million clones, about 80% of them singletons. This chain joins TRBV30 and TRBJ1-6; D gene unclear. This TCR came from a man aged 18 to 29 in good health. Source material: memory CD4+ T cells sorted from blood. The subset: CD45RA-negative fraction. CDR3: CAWSVQQTGPPLHF. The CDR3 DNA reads TGTGCCTGGAGTGTCCAACAGACTGGCCCACCCCTCCACTTT.